One and the same sample provided the 21 T cell receptor beta chains below, sequenced in a study of OX40 agonist ivuxolimab in advanced cancers. Sequenced by immunoSEQ multiplex PCR; TCRdb stores in-frame clones only, minus some. The profile shows about 90,000 clones, around 91% of them singletons. Sequencing was performed on CD4+ or CD8+ T cells sorted from blood, taken in a trial of the OX40 agonist ivuxolimab. Every receptor here comes from an adult with an advanced solid tumor such as melanoma, head and neck, liver or kidney cancer.

J is TRBJ1-1 and V is TRBV2; D not certain. Trimming pared 8 bases from V and 6 bases from J, leaving 19 bases between. CDR3 length equals 14 residues. Germline CDR1 reads SNHLY; CDR2 reads FYNNEI. This CDR3 reads CASAGGSAQSEAFF. DNA of the CDR3: TGTGCCAGCGCGGGCGGATCGGCGCAGTCTGAAGCTTTCTTT.

This clone was observed once. V is TRBV19 and J is TRBJ2-3; TRBD2 agrees at 14 bases. Trimming took 4 bases from V and 3 from J; bases not matched to a gene: 3. CDR1 and CDR2 from the germline V gene are LNHDA and SQIVND (reference sequence). The CDR3 sequence is 16 residues long. DNA of the CDR3: TGTGCCAGTAGTACCCGGACTAGCGGGAGGACAGATACGCAGTATTTT. Translation: CASSTRTSGRTDTQYF.

V and J are TRBV29-1 and TRBJ2-1; 8 positions agree with TRBD1. The V segment lost 6 bases and the J segment 8 bases; nucleotides outside the gene matches: 3. The CDR3 totals 11 residues. Per germline, CDR1 SQVTM and CDR2 ANQGSEA. CDR3 nucleotide sequence: TGCAGCGTCGAGACAGGGGATGAGCAGTTCTTC. Residues: CSVETGDEQFF.

The V call is TRBV15, the J call TRBJ2-7; TRBD2 agrees at 9 bases. Trimming at V came to 0 bases and at J to 5 bases, leaving 17 bases not matched to a gene. The CDR3 extends over 19 amino acids. The germline gives CDR1 LNHNV, CDR2 YYDKDF (reference sequence). CDR3 in DNA: TGTGCCACCAGCAGAGATACGTCTAGCGGGAACAGAGCTAGGGACGAGCAGTACTTC. Translated: CATSRDTSSGNRARDEQYF.

This rearrangement joins TRBV21-1 to TRBJ2-5; no DNA check was done on the table's D call, TRBD2. TRBV21-1 is described as a pseudogene. This CDR3 has 14 amino acids. The CDR3 nucleotides are TGTGCCAGCAGCCAAGGCGGGAGGCAAGAGACCCAGTACTTC. Its translation is CASSQGGRQETQYF.

The chain links TRBV25-1 to TRBJ1-2; weak D call: TRBD1 (5 bases). Trimming took off 4 bases at V and 3 bases at J, with 18 bases between the two ends. The CDR3 covers 16 residues. CDR1 and CDR2 (germline): MGHDK, SYGVNS. CDR3 in amino acids: CASSGMGRTSDYGYTF. CDR3 nucleotides: TGTGCCAGCAGTGGGATGGGGCGGACCTCGGACTATGGCTACACCTTC.

V and J are TRBV27 and TRBJ2-2; D gene unclear. V was clipped by 1 base and J by 7 bases, with 1 base between them. Germline CDR1 and CDR2: MNHEY and SMNVEV (reference sequence). This CDR3 region has 11 residues. In DNA form, the CDR3 reads TGTGCCAGCAGTTTATACGGGGAGCTGTTTTTT. Translated, it gives CASSLYGELFF.

This rearrangement joins TRBV6-1 to TRBJ1-1; 8 positions match TRBD1. V lost 8 bases and J lost 3; bases outside the gene matches: 11. This CDR3 is 15 amino acids long. CDR1 MNHNS and CDR2 SASEGT come from the germline V gene. The CDR3 DNA reads TGTGCCAGCGACCTCGAAACAGGGGGTTACACTGAAGCTTTCTTT. Translating gives CASDLETGGYTEAFF.

V and J are TRBV5-4 and TRBJ2-2; D unclear. The V gene's germline CDR1 is SGHNT and CDR2 YYREEE (reference sequence). This CDR3 is built from 13 residues. Trimming pared 4 bases from V and 9 bases from J, leaving 13 bases between. CDR3 sequence reads: CASSNDPNRELFF. Here the CDR3 DNA reads TGTGCCAGCAGCAACGACCCGAATCGGGAGCTGTTTTTT.

Here the CDR3 DNA reads TGTGCCATCGCAACGGGGACCTACAATGAGCAGTTCTTC. It codes for CAIATGTYNEQFF. V usage is TRBV10-3 and J usage is TRBJ2-1; weak D call: TRBD2 (5 bases). The length of the CDR3 is 13 residues. The germline V and J ends were trimmed by 8 bases and 2 bases, with 10 bases remaining between them. Germline V gives CDR1 ENHRY, CDR2 SYGVKD.

This sequence joins TRBV5-1 and TRBJ1-1; D uncertain. Germline-derived CDR1 and CDR2 are SGHRS and YFSETQ. The CDR3 has 12 amino acids. V lost 0 bases and J 12 bases, leaving 12 bases between the germline ends. The CDR3 loop reads CASSLAAGHPFF. The CDR3 DNA is TGCGCCAGCAGCTTGGCCGCAGGCCACCCTTTCTTT.

The chain combines TRBV2 with TRBJ2-1; 12 bases map to TRBD2. J gave up 6 bases and V 6 bases, and 9 bases lay outside the gene matches. Germline V gene sequence: CDR1 SNHLY, CDR2 FYNNEI. The CDR3 is 16 residues long. The CDR3 DNA sequence: TGTGCCAGCAGAAGACTAGCGGGGGCGGTGGGCAATGAGCAGTTCTTC. The encoded protein is CASRRLAGAVGNEQFF. The variable domain in full, completed from reference TRBV2 and TRBJ2-1, reads EPEVTQTPSHQVTQMGQEVILRCVPISNHLYFYWYRQILGQKVEFLVSFYNNEISEKSEIFDDQFSVERPDGSNFTLKIRSTKLEDSAMYFCASRRLAGAVGNEQFFGPGTRLTVL.

The V gene is TRBV30, the J gene TRBJ2-7; D may match TRBD1 or TRBD2 (7 bases each). This CDR3 has 12 residues. CDR1 and CDR2 from the germline V gene are GTSNPN and SVGIG (reference sequence). V was shortened by 8 bases and J by 3 bases, with 14 bases between the two germline ends. The CDR3 DNA sequence: TGTGCCAGGGAGGGACAGAGCTACGAGCAGTACTTC. This translates into CAREGQSYEQYF.

The chain joins TRBV2 to TRBJ2-5; possibly TRBD1 or TRBD2 for D (6 bases each). Per the germline V gene, CDR1 is SNHLY and CDR2 is FYNNEI. Trimming pared 6 bases from V and 0 bases from J, leaving 14 bases between. The CDR3 contains 15 residues. CDR3 DNA: TGTGCCAGCAGGGGGGGCTGGAGGGACCAAGAGACCCAGTACTTC. Encoded protein: CASRGGWRDQETQYF.

The rearrangement joins TRBV6-1 to TRBJ2-1; weak D call: TRBD2 (5 bases). V lost 4 bases to trimming and J lost 3 bases, with 16 bases between them. Germline-derived CDR1 and CDR2 are MNHNS and SASEGT. CDR3 size: 16 residues. CDR3 in amino acids: CASSALGPRDYNEQFF. The DNA of the CDR3 is TGTGCCAGCAGTGCCCTAGGGCCCCGGGACTACAATGAGCAGTTCTTC.

The gene calls are TRBV7-8 and TRBJ2-2; D is unclear. The CDR3 extends over 16 amino acids. Trimming cost V 0 bases and J 4 bases, with 12 bases left between them. Germline CDR1 reads SGHVS; CDR2 reads FQNEAQ. CDR3 in amino acids: CASSLAVGPFTGELFF. CDR3 in DNA: TGTGCCAGCAGCTTAGCGGTCGGACCCTTCACCGGGGAGCTGTTTTTT.

This clone was seen only once. The chain uses TRBV6-1 and TRBJ1-5; D is unresolved. Per germline, CDR1 MNHNS and CDR2 SASEGT. The V and J ends lost 5 bases and 3 bases respectively, with 5 bases between them. CDR3 length equals 12 residues. The CDR3 here is CASSYYNQPQHF. CDR3 in DNA: TGTGCCAGCAGTTATTACAATCAGCCCCAGCATTTT.

J is TRBJ1-6 and V is TRBV19; the D gene is possibly TRBD1 (5 bases). CDR1 is LNHDA, CDR2 SQIVND, per germline (reference sequence). Trimming removed 7 bases from V and 8 bases from J, with 9 bases in between. The CDR3 totals 12 residues. In DNA, the CDR3 is TGTGCCAGTACCGACAGAGATTCACCCCTCCACTTT. This gives the protein CASTDRDSPLHF.

Comment on this clone: A read error may produce the germline difference seen at one junction end. The chain couples TRBV6-5 to TRBJ1-3, with D unclear. The CDR3 is 14 residues long. Germline CDR1 reads MNHEY; CDR2 reads SVGAGI. The CDR3 bases are TGTGCCAGCAGCCCAAGGAGCTCTGGAAGCACCATATATTTT. Translating it yields CASSPRSSGSTIYF.

The CDR3 sequence: CASSLALQGNEQFF. As DNA, the CDR3 is TGCGCCAGCAGCTTGGCCTTACAGGGGAATGAGCAGTTCTTC. This chain uses TRBV5-1 with TRBJ2-1, with TRBD1 matching 7 bases. The CDR3 spans 14 residues. With 0 bases clipped from V and 7 bases from J, the junction kept 4 bases outside the gene matches. Germline CDR1 is SGHRS and CDR2 is YFSETQ.

The genes are TRBV28 and TRBJ1-2; 9 bases align to TRBD1. Germline values: CDR1 MDHEN, CDR2 SYDVKM. V trimming: 6 bases; J trimming: 6 bases; junction bases outside the gene matches: 8. The CDR3 extends over 14 amino acids. CDR3 nucleotides: TGTGCCAGCAGCCCCCTCCGACAGGGGGATGGCTACACCTTC. Its protein product is CASSPLRQGDGYTF.